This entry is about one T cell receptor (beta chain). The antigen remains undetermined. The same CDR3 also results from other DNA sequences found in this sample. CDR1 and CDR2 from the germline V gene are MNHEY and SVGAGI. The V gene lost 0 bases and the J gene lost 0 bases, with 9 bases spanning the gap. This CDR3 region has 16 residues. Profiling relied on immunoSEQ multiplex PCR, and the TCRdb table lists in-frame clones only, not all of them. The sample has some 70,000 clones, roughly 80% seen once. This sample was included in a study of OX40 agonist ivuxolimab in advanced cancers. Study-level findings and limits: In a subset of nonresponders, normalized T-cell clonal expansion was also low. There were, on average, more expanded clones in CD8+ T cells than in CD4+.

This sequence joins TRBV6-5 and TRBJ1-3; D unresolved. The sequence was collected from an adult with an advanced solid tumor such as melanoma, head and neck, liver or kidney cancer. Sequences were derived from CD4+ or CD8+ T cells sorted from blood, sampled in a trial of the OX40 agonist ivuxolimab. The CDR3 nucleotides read TGTGCCAGCAGTTACTCGCGGTTGAGCTCTGGAAACACCATATATTTT. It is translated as CASSYSRLSSGNTIYF.